This entry features one T cell receptor beta chain sequence. Its antigen is as yet unknown. This sample is part of a study of shared clonotypes between healthy human individuals. Points from the study as a whole: Clonotype sharing among donors, it was expected, would be affected by sequencing depth.

Profiled with immunoSEQ multiplex PCR; TCRdb holds only in-frame clones, not every one. The sample yields approximately 740,000 clones, approximately 79% seen once. The sample comprised memory CD4+ T cells sorted from blood. Regarding subset: CD45RA-negative fraction. The receptor was derived from a woman under 40 in good health.

CDR3 loop: CASSPPPGQGAVYTF. Here the CDR3 DNA reads TGTGCCAGCAGTCCTCCCCCGGGACAGGGGGCCGTGTACACCTTC. The gene calls are TRBV28 and TRBJ1-2; 12 bases are shared with TRBD1. CDR1 and CDR2 (germline): MDHEN, SYDVKM. J was trimmed by 11 bases and V by 5 bases; bases with no gene match: 12. This CDR3 contains 15 residues.